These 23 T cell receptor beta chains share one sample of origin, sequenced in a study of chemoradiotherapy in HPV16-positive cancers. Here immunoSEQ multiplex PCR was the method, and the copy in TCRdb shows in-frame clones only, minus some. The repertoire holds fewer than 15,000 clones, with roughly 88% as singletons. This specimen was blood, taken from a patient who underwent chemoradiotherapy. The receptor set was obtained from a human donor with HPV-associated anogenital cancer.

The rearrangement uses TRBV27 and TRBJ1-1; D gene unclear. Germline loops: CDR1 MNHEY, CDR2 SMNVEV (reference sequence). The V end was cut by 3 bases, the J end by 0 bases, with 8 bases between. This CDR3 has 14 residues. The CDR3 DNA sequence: TGTGCCAGCAGTTTGGTCAGACTGAACACTGAAGCTTTCTTT. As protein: CASSLVRLNTEAFF.

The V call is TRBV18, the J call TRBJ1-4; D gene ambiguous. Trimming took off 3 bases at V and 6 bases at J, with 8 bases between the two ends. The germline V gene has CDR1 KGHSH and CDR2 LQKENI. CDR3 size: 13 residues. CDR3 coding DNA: TGTGCCAGCTCACCTCCCGAAGATGAAAAACTGTTTTTT. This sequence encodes CASSPPEDEKLFF.

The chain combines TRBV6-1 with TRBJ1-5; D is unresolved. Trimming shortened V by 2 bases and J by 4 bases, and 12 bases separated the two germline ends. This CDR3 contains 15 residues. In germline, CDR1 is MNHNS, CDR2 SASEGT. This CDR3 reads CASSETSSGNQPQHF. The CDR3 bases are TGTGCCAGCAGTGAAACCTCCTCGGGTAATCAGCCCCAGCATTTT.

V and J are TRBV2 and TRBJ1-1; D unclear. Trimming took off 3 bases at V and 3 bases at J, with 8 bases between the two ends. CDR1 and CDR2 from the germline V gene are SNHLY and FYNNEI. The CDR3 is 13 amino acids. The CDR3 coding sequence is TGTGCCAGCAGTGATTTTGGTGACACTGAAGCTTTCTTT. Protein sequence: CASSDFGDTEAFF.

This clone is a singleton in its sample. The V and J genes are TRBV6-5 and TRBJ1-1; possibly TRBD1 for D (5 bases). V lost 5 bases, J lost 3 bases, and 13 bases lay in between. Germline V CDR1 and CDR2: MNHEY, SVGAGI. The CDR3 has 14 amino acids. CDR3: CASSTGPGDTEAFF. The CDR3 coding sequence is TGTGCCAGCAGTACAGGACCCGGGGACACTGAAGCTTTCTTT.

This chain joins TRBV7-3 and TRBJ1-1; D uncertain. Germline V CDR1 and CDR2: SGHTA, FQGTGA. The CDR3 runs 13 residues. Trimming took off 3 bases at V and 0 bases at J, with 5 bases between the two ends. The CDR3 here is CASSFYMNTEAFF. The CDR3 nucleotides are TGTGCCAGCAGCTTCTACATGAACACTGAAGCTTTCTTT. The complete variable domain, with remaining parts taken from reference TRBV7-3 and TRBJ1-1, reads GAGVSQTPSNKVTEKGKYVELRCDPISGHTALYWYRQSLGQGPEFLIYFQGTGAADDSGLPNDRFFAVRPEGSVSTLKIQRTERGDSAVYLCASSFYMNTEAFFGQGTRLTVV.

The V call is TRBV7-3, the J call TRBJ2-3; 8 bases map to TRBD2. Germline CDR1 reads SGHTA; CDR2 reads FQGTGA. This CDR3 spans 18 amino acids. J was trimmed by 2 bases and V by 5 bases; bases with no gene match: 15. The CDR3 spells CASSTRGGGGSPTDTQYF. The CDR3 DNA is TGTGCCAGCAGCACCAGGGGTGGCGGGGGGTCCCCCACAGATACGCAGTATTTT.

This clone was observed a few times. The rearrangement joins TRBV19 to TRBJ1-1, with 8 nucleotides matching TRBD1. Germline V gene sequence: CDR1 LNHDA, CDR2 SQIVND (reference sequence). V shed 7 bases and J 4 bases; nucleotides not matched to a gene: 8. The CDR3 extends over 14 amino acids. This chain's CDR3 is CASNLRQGLTEAFF. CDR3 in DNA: TGTGCCAGTAACCTCAGACAGGGGCTCACTGAAGCTTTCTTT.

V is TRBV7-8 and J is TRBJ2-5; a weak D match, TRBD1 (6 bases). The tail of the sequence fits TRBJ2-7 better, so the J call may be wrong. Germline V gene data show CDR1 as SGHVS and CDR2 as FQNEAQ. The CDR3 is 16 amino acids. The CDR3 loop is CASNPPGHPDSYEQYF. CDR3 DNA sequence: TGTGCCAGCAACCCTCCGGGACATCCCGATTCCTACGAGCAGTACTTC.

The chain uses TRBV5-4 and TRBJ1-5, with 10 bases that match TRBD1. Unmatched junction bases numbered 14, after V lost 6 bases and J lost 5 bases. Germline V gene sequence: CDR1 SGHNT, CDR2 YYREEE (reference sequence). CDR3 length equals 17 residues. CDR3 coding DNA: TGTGCCAGCACCCTGGAGGGGACAGGGGTGCTCTATCAGCCCCAGCATTTT. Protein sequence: CASTLEGTGVLYQPQHF.

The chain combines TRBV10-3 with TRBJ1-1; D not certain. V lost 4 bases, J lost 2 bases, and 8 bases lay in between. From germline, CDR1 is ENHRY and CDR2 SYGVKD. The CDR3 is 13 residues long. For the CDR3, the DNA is TGTGCCATCAGTGTCGGGGATAACACTGAAGCTTTCTTT. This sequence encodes CAISVGDNTEAFF.

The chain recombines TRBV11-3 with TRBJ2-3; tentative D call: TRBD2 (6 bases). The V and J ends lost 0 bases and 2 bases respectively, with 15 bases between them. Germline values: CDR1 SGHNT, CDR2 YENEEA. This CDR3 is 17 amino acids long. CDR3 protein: CASSLDWGLLLTDTQYF. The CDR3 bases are TGTGCCAGCAGCTTAGACTGGGGACTCTTACTCACAGATACGCAGTATTTT.

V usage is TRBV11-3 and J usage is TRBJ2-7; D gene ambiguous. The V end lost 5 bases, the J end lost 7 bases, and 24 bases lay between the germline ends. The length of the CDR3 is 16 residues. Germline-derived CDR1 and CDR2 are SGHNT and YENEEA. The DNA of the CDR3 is TGTGCCAGCAGCCCCCCCTCGGGCAGATTAGACAAGGAGCAGTACTTC. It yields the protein CASSPPSGRLDKEQYF.

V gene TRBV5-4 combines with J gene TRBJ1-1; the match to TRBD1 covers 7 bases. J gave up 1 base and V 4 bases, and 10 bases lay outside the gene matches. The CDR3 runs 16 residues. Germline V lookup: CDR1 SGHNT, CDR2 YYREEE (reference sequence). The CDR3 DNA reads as TGTGCCAGCAGCGGGGAACCGGGACAGACGAACACTGAAGCTTTCTTT. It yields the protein CASSGEPGQTNTEAFF.

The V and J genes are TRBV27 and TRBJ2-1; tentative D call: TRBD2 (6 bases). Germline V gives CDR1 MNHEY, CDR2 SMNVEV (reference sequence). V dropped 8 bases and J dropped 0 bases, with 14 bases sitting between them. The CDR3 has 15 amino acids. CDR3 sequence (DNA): TGTGCCAGCCTAAGCGGGCGGGCCTCCTACAATGAGCAGTTCTTC. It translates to CASLSGRASYNEQFF.

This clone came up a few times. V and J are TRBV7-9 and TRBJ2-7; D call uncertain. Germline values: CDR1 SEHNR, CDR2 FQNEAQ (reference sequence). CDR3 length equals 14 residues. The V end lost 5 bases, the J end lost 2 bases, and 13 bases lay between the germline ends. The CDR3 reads CASSRRPDPYEQYF. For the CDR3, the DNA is TGTGCCAGCAGCAGGCGCCCAGACCCCTACGAGCAGTACTTC. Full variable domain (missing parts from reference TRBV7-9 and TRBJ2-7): DTGVSQNPRHKITKRGQNVTFRCDPISEHNRLYWYRQTLGQGPEFLTYFQNEAQLEKSRLLSDRFSAERPKGSFSTLEIQRTEQGDSAMYLCASSRRPDPYEQYFGPGTRLTVT.

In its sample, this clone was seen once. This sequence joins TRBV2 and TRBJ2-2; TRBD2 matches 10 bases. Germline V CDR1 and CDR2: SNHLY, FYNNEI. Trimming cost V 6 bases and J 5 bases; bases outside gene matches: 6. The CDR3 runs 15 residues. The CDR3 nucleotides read TGTGCCAGCAGGGGACTAGCGTCCGGTACCGGGGAGCTGTTTTTT. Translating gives CASRGLASGTGELFF.

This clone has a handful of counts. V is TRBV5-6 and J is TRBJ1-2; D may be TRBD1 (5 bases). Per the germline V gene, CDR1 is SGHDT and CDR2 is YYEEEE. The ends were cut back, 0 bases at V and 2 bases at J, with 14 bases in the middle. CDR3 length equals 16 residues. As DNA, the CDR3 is TGTGCCAGCAGCTTGGCCACATTCAGGGAAAACTATGGCTACACCTTC. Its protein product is CASSLATFRENYGYTF.

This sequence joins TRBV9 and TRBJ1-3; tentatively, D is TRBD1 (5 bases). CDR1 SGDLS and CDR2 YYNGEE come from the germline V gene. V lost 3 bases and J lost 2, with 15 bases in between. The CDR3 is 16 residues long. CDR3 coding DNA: TGTGCCAGCAGCGCGAAACCTCAGGGTGCTGGAAACACCATATATTTT. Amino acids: CASSAKPQGAGNTIYF.

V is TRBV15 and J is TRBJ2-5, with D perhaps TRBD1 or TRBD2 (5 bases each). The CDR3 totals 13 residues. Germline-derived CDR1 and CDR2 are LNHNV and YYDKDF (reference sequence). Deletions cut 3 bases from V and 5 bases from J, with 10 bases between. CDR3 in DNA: TGTGCCACCAGCAGGGGGGTGGAGGAGACCCAGTACTTC. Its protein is CATSRGVEETQYF.

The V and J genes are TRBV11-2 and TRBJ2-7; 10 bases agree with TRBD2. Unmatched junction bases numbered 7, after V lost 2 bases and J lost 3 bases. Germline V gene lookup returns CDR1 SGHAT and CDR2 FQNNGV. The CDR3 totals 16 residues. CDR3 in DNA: TGTGCCAGCAGCTTAACTAGCGGGGTCCCGAACTACGAGCAGTACTTC. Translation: CASSLTSGVPNYEQYF.

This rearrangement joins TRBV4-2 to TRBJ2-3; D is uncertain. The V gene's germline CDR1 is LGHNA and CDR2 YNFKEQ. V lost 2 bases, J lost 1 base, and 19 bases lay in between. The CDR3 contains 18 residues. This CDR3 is CASSQPSLLEFGTDTQYF. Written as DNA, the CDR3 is TGTGCCAGCAGCCAACCATCCTTGCTGGAATTCGGCACAGATACGCAGTATTTT.

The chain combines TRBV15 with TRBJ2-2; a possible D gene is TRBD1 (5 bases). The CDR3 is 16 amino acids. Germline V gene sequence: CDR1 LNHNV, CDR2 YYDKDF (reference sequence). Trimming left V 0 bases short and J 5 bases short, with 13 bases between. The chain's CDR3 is CATSRDLGGATGELFF. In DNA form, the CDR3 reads TGTGCCACCAGCAGAGATCTCGGTGGGGCAACCGGGGAGCTGTTTTTT.